One and the same sample provided the 13 T cell receptor beta chains below, sequenced in a study of T cells in Graves' hyperthyroidism and ophthalmopathy. RNA transcripts served as the template for amplifying TCR beta CDR3 regions. The primer set for the first-round RT-PCR of the TCR CDR3 was HTBI. TCRdb processed the multiplex PCR reads anew with MiXCR; each CDR3 protein has one entry. The table has 600,000 to 800,000 distinct CDR3 sequences, roughly a third seen once. The source material was blood. All receptors come from a woman in her thirties or forties with Graves' hyperthyroidism.

The J gene is TRBJ2-3, the V gene TRBV29-1; 9 bases are a match to TRBD1. The CDR3 length is 13 residues. V was pared by 4 bases and J by 4 bases, with 3 bases of the junction left unmatched. Germline V CDR1 and CDR2: SQVTM, ANQGSEA. CDR3 DNA sequence: TGCAGCGTTGCAGGACAGGGGTCAGATACGCAGTATTTT. This codes for CSVAGQGSDTQYF.

This clonotype occurred many times. The rearrangement uses TRBV9 and TRBJ2-2; TRBD2 matches at 8 bases. V shed 2 bases, J shed 7 bases, and the junction held 10 bases outside the gene matches. Germline V gene sequence: CDR1 SGDLS, CDR2 YYNGEE. The CDR3 loop spans 16 amino acids. The CDR3 here is CASSVGGGGPGGELFF. The CDR3 DNA reads TGTGCCAGCAGCGTCGGGGGGGGAGGGCCTGGCGGGGAGCTGTTTTTT.

This clonotype was detected ten times or more. This sequence joins TRBV5-5 and TRBJ2-7; D may be TRBD2 (6 bases). The CDR3 contains 14 residues. Germline V gives CDR1 SGHKS, CDR2 YYEKEE (reference sequence). V dropped 3 bases and J dropped 7 bases, with 17 bases sitting between them. The CDR3 here is CASSWGLTLREQYF. CDR3 sequence (DNA): TGTGCCAGCAGCTGGGGACTGACTCTACGGGAGCAGTACTTC.

This rearrangement joins TRBV10-3 to TRBJ1-2; D gene uncertain. The V gene lost 5 bases and the J gene lost 2 bases, with 9 bases spanning the gap. The germline gives CDR1 ENHRY, CDR2 SYGVKD. The length of the CDR3 is 13 residues. CDR3 loop: CAISMDGNYGYTF. In DNA form, the CDR3 reads TGTGCCATCAGTATGGACGGGAACTATGGCTACACCTTC.

This clonotype came up many times. This rearrangement joins TRBV20-1 to TRBJ2-3; D unclear. This CDR3 region has 13 residues. CDR1 is DFQATT, CDR2 SNEGSKA, per germline (reference sequence). V lost 0 bases to trimming and J lost 5 bases, with 9 bases between them. For the CDR3, the DNA is TGCAGTGCTAGAGATCACAGAGGAGATACGCAGTATTTT. It yields the protein CSARDHRGDTQYF.

This clonotype has ten or more counts. CDR3 DNA sequence: TGCGCCAGCATTGACCGGTCCCCGGGCCGGGCTTTCTTT. Translation: CASIDRSPGRAFF. The genes are TRBV10-2 and TRBJ1-1, with D unclear. Germline assignment: CDR1 WSHSY and CDR2 SAAADI. Trimming shortened V by 7 bases and J by 11 bases, and 20 bases separated the two germline ends. CDR3 size: 13 residues.

The chain combines TRBV20-1 with TRBJ2-1, with D possibly TRBD2 on 5 matching bases. With the DNA end fitting TRBJ2-7 better, the J assignment may be wrong. This CDR3 is 12 amino acids long. Germline CDR1 DFQATT, CDR2 SNEGSKA (reference sequence). The CDR3 is CSARTTWDEQYF. In DNA, the CDR3 is TGCAGTGCTAGGACTACCTGGGATGAGCAGTACTTC.

The chain carries TRBV10-3 and TRBJ2-5; D possibly matches TRBD1 or TRBD2 (5 bases each). The V and J ends lost 8 bases and 5 bases respectively, with 12 bases between them. Per the germline V gene, CDR1 is ENHRY and CDR2 is SYGVKD. The CDR3 runs to 12 residues. CDR3 in amino acids: CAILGDGETQYF. In DNA form, the CDR3 reads TGTGCCATCCTGGGGGACGGGGAGACCCAGTACTTC.

The chain is built from TRBV7-2 and TRBJ1-2, with 8 bases aligning to TRBD1. The CDR3 totals 15 residues. Germline V gene lookup returns CDR1 SGHTA and CDR2 FQGNSA. The junction had 10 bases not matched to a gene; V was cut back by 5 bases and J by 5 bases. CDR3 sequence (DNA): TGTGCCAGCAGCCCAGAGGGACAGGTCAATTATGGCTACACCTTC. It yields the protein CASSPEGQVNYGYTF.

This chain links TRBV5-8 with TRBJ2-7, with 7 bases aligning to TRBD2. This CDR3 is built from 14 residues. With 4 bases clipped from V and 4 bases from J, the junction kept 8 bases outside the gene matches. CDR1 SGHTS and CDR2 YDEGEE come from the germline V gene. CDR3 DNA sequence: TGTGCCAGCAGCCTGGGAGGGGTTGGATACGAGCAGTACTTC. Protein: CASSLGGVGYEQYF.

This clonotype was seen a single time. The chain is built from TRBV10-2 and TRBJ2-7; 10 bases are a match to TRBD1. In germline, CDR1 is WSHSY, CDR2 SAAADI. This CDR3 has 15 residues. The V segment lost 6 bases and the J segment 2 bases; nucleotides outside the gene matches: 7. CDR3 sequence: CASRPRQGATYEQYF. CDR3 in DNA: TGCGCCAGCAGACCTAGACAGGGGGCGACCTACGAGCAGTACTTC.

The chain is built from TRBV9 and TRBJ2-2; possibly TRBD2 for D (5 bases). CDR3 length equals 13 residues. Germline loops: CDR1 SGDLS, CDR2 YYNGEE. V lost 2 bases and J lost 6, with 8 bases in between. The CDR3 loop is CASSVSGAGELFF. In DNA form, the CDR3 reads TGTGCCAGCAGCGTCTCCGGGGCCGGGGAGCTGTTTTTT.

The gene calls are TRBV10-3 and TRBJ1-2; TRBD1 aligns across 9 bases. Germline loops: CDR1 ENHRY, CDR2 SYGVKD. V shed 4 bases and J 8 bases; nucleotides not matched to a gene: 11. The length of the CDR3 is 15 residues. CDR3 coding DNA: TGTGCCATCAGTGCCGGGACAGGGTCCCAGGGGGGCTACACCTTC. This codes for CAISAGTGSQGGYTF.